The next 20 T cell receptor beta chains were all read from a single sample in a study of cytomegalovirus exposure and HLA in healthy donors. The PCR ran on 60 Vbeta and 13 Jbeta primers. Only in-frame clones appear in the TCRdb table, and some are missing; sequencing was by immunoSEQ multiplex PCR. The sample includes about 300,000 clones, roughly 85% of them seen just once. Sequenced: PBMCs. The receptor source for this set is a middle-aged man in good health and CMV-seropositive.

CDR3 sequence (DNA): TGTGCCACCAGCAGAGTTGAAATAGCGGGGAGCTCCTACAATGAGCAGTTCTTC. This gives the protein CATSRVEIAGSSYNEQFF. V gene TRBV15 combines with J gene TRBJ2-1; 8 nucleotides match TRBD2. The CDR3 extends over 18 amino acids. Trimming cost V 1 base and J 0 bases; bases outside gene matches: 8. Germline-derived CDR1 and CDR2 are LNHNV and YYDKDF (reference sequence).

This clone was found once. The chain has TRBV18 and TRBJ2-7, with a possible D match to TRBD1 (6 bases). CDR3 length: 13 amino acids. Trimming pared 3 bases from V and 3 bases from J, leaving 9 bases between. Per germline, CDR1 KGHSH and CDR2 LQKENI. As DNA, the CDR3 is TGTGCCAGCTCACCTCAGGACAGCTACGAGCAGTACTTC. Protein: CASSPQDSYEQYF.

The chain is built from TRBV2 and TRBJ2-2; D is possibly TRBD2 (6 bases). The CDR3 spans 14 residues. V lost 7 bases, J lost 6 bases, and 15 bases lay in between. The germline gives CDR1 SNHLY, CDR2 FYNNEI. In nucleotides, the CDR3 is TGTGCCAGCATGGGGGGAGAGAGCCCCGGGGAGCTGTTTTTT. Translation: CASMGGESPGELFF.

The chain uses TRBV2 and TRBJ1-2; D remains unclear. Germline V gives CDR1 SNHLY, CDR2 FYNNEI. The V gene lost 10 bases and the J gene lost 2 bases, with 14 bases spanning the gap. The CDR3 has 13 amino acids. The DNA of the CDR3 is TGTGCCACGGCACTAGGAGGGAACTATGGCTACACCTTC. Translating gives CATALGGNYGYTF. Using reference TRBV2 and TRBJ1-2 for the parts outside the CDR3, the full variable domain is EPEVTQTPSHQVTQMGQEVILRCVPISNHLYFYWYRQILGQKVEFLVSFYNNEISEKSEIFDDQFSVERPDGSNFTLKIRSTKLEDSAMYFCATALGGNYGYTFGSGTRLTVV.

This clone occurred a few times. The chain uses TRBV5-1 and TRBJ1-5; no reliable D call. This CDR3 is built from 13 residues. Germline values: CDR1 SGHRS, CDR2 YFSETQ. The germline V and J ends were trimmed by 0 bases and 4 bases, with 5 bases remaining between them. The CDR3 bases are TGCGCCAGCAGCTTGGAGCGGAATCAGCCCCAGCATTTT. As protein: CASSLERNQPQHF.

The genes are TRBV29-1 and TRBJ1-2; TRBD1 is a possible D gene (5 bases). This CDR3 has 12 residues. V was cut by 6 bases and J by 4 bases, with 12 bases left in between. Germline V gene sequence: CDR1 SQVTM, CDR2 ANQGSEA. The CDR3 is CSVAGLSYGYTF. For the CDR3, the DNA is TGCAGCGTGGCGGGACTCTCCTATGGCTACACCTTC.

The chain recombines TRBV27 with TRBJ1-5, with D perhaps matching TRBD1 (5 bases). Germline CDR1 is MNHEY and CDR2 is SMNVEV (reference sequence). Deletions cut 5 bases from V and 0 bases from J, with 14 bases between. The CDR3 is 16 amino acids. The CDR3 spells CASSPLGPYSNQPQHF. In nucleotides, the CDR3 is TGTGCCAGCAGTCCGTTGGGGCCTTATAGCAATCAGCCCCAGCATTTT.

J is TRBJ2-6 and V is TRBV19; unclear D gene. V lost 5 bases, J lost 0 bases, and 17 bases lay in between. Germline lookup yields CDR1 LNHDA and CDR2 SQIVND (reference sequence). This CDR3 comprises 18 residues. This CDR3 is CASSQTVFSPSGANVLTF. The DNA for the CDR3 is TGTGCCAGTAGTCAAACAGTGTTCAGTCCCTCTGGGGCCAACGTCCTGACTTTC.

The gene calls are TRBV7-2 and TRBJ2-3; maybe TRBD1 (6 bases). V was trimmed by 7 bases and J by 5 bases, leaving 19 bases between them. This CDR3 has 15 amino acids. Germline CDR1 is SGHTA and CDR2 is FQGNSA. The CDR3: CASILRGSVGDTQYF. CDR3 sequence (DNA): TGTGCCAGCATCCTAAGGGGGAGTGTGGGAGATACGCAGTATTTT. Together with reference TRBV7-2 and TRBJ2-3, the CDR3 gives the full variable domain: GAGVSQSPSNKVTEKGKDVELRCDPISGHTALYWYRQSLGQGLEFLIYFQGNSAPDKSGLPSDRFSAERTGGSVSTLTIQRTQQEDSAVYLCASILRGSVGDTQYFGPGTRLTVL.

This chain uses TRBV5-1 with TRBJ2-5; D might be TRBD1 (6 bases). Germline-derived CDR1 and CDR2 are SGHRS and YFSETQ. V was trimmed by 4 bases and J by 0 bases, leaving 16 bases between them. CDR3 length: 16 residues. Here the CDR3 reads CASSKGQNQYQETQYF. The CDR3 DNA sequence: TGCGCCAGCAGCAAAGGACAGAACCAGTACCAAGAGACCCAGTACTTC.

This clone was seen only once. The CDR3 reads CASSQSSGRALNEQFF. The CDR3 coding sequence is TGCGCCAGCAGCCAATCTAGCGGGAGGGCCTTAAATGAGCAGTTCTTC. The V call is TRBV4-1, the J call TRBJ2-1; 12 bases match TRBD2. The germline CDR1 and CDR2 sequences are MGHRA and YSYEKL. The CDR3 sequence is 16 residues long. Trimming took 2 bases from V and 7 from J; bases not matched to a gene: 6.

V gene TRBV6-5 combines with J gene TRBJ1-2; TRBD1 aligns across 7 bases. The CDR3 contains 15 residues. J lost 3 bases, V lost 5 bases, and 9 bases had no gene match. Looked up from germline, CDR1 is MNHEY and CDR2 is SVGAGI. CDR3 region: CASSRQGPADYGYTF. In DNA form, the CDR3 reads TGTGCCAGCAGTCGACAGGGCCCTGCGGACTATGGCTACACCTTC.

This chain connects TRBV9 to TRBJ2-7; 9 nucleotides align to TRBD1. CDR1 SGDLS and CDR2 YYNGEE come from the germline V gene. CDR3 size: 17 residues. Trimming took 4 bases from V and 2 from J; bases not matched to a gene: 13. The CDR3 region has the DNA TGTGCCAGCAGCCCCTCTACACCGGGACAGGGACCCTACGAGCAGTACTTC. It codes for CASSPSTPGQGPYEQYF.

V is TRBV2 and J is TRBJ2-2; 11 bases are shared with TRBD2. CDR1 SNHLY and CDR2 FYNNEI come from the germline V gene. V was pared by 6 bases and J by 3 bases, with 6 bases of the junction left unmatched. The CDR3 runs 16 residues. As DNA, the CDR3 is TGTGCCAGCAGCGCACTACTAGCGGGGGACACCGGGGAGCTGTTTTTT. Translating gives CASSALLAGDTGELFF.

The V and J genes are TRBV9 and TRBJ1-1, with unresolved D. Trimming took 0 bases from V and 6 from J, leaving 9 bases between them. The germline gives CDR1 SGDLS, CDR2 YYNGEE. This CDR3 has 13 amino acids. CDR3 sequence (DNA): TGTGCCAGCAGCGTAGTGAGCGGGGCTGAAGCTTTCTTT. Residues: CASSVVSGAEAFF.

This clone was seen only a few times. The V gene is TRBV6-5, the J gene TRBJ1-5, with TRBD1 identical over 8 bases. V dropped 8 bases and J dropped 6; count of bases not matched to a gene: 6. The CDR3 is made up of 13 amino acids. The germline gives CDR1 MNHEY, CDR2 SVGAGI. CDR3 residues: CASGAGGRQPQHF. The CDR3 DNA reads as TGTGCCAGCGGCGCAGGGGGCCGTCAGCCCCAGCATTTT.

The genes are TRBV7-2 and TRBJ1-1; 10 positions agree with TRBD1. The length of the CDR3 is 15 residues. Trimming cost V 5 bases and J 4 bases; bases outside gene matches: 7. CDR1 is SGHTA and CDR2 is FQGNSA in the germline V gene. The CDR3 DNA sequence: TGTGCCAGCAGCCATCGCCGGGACAGGGGCACTGAAGCTTTCTTT. Its protein product is CASSHRRDRGTEAFF.

The chain uses TRBV5-4 and TRBJ2-1, with 7 bases identical to TRBD2. CDR1 SGHNT and CDR2 YYREEE come from the germline V gene (reference sequence). The CDR3 is made up of 15 amino acids. J was trimmed by 2 bases and V by 4 bases; bases with no gene match: 6. The CDR3 DNA reads as TGTGCCAGCAGCCAACGACTAGCACCCTACAATGAGCAGTTCTTC. Protein product: CASSQRLAPYNEQFF.

This rearrangement joins TRBV6-1 to TRBJ2-5; D unresolved. Germline lookup yields CDR1 MNHNS and CDR2 SASEGT. V shed 1 base and J shed 4 bases, with 7 bases lying between them. The CDR3 is made up of 13 amino acids. CDR3 in DNA: TGTGCCAGCAGTGAAGATCACGGAGAGACCCAGTACTTC. Amino acids: CASSEDHGETQYF.

The CDR3 loop is CASSMGTPPSSGYTF. The CDR3 DNA follows: TGTGCCAGTAGTATGGGGACTCCCCCCTCGTCTGGCTACACCTTC. The genes are TRBV19 and TRBJ1-2, with TRBD1 as a possible D gene (5 bases). Germline-derived CDR1 and CDR2 are LNHDA and SQIVND (reference sequence). Trimming cost V 3 bases and J 7 bases, with 18 bases left between them. There are 15 residues in the CDR3. Using reference TRBV19 and TRBJ1-2 for the parts outside the CDR3, the full variable domain is DGGITQSPKYLFRKEGQNVTLSCEQNLNHDAMYWYRQDPGQGLRLIYYSQIVNDFQKGDIAEGYSVSREKKESFPLTVTSAQKNPTAFYLCASSMGTPPSSGYTFGSGTRLTVV.